The rows below give T cell receptor beta chains drawn from one sample of a study of control samples from healthy donors and cancer patients. Libraries were prepared by immunoSEQ multiplex PCR; TCRdb keeps only in-frame clonotypes and omits some of them. This sample yields approximately 100,000 clones, of which around nine tenths are seen a single time; about 3% belongs to the top ten. The sequenced sample consisted of blood. The receptor set was obtained from a human donor in good health. The donor label of this sample is uncertain. Both conserved end residues are part of each CDR3. The order of the fields is J gene, V gene, clone size, D gene, CDR3 protein, CDR3 DNA. D genes are given only for firm matches. Clone sizes are given selectively: once, few, many, or a class where the clone is expanded.

j_call: TRBJ1-1
v_call: TRBV28
clone_size: NA
d_call: TRBD1
cdr3_aa: CASSSATGQTQAFF
cdr3_nt: TGTGCCAGCTCTTCTGCGACGGGACAGACTCAAGCTTTCTTT

j_call: TRBJ1-3
v_call: TRBV4-1
clone_size: NA
d_call: TRBD1
cdr3_aa: CASSQDTQDRGKRNTIYF
cdr3_nt: TGCGCCAGCAGCCAAGATACCCAGGACAGGGGGAAGAGAAACACCATATATTTT

j_call: TRBJ2-3
v_call: TRBV4-1
clone_size: NA
d_call: NA
cdr3_aa: CASSQEGFASHLTDTQYF
cdr3_nt: TGCGCCAGCAGCCAAGAAGGTTTCGCGAGTCATCTGACAGATACGCAGTATTTT

j_call: TRBJ1-3
v_call: TRBV12-3/TRBV12-4
clone_size: NA
d_call: NA
cdr3_aa: CASRSGSGNTIYF
cdr3_nt: TGTGCCAGCAGATCAGGATCTGGAAACACCATATATTTT

j_call: TRBJ2-2
v_call: TRBV2
clone_size: NA
d_call: TRBD1
cdr3_aa: CASTPDRAYTGELFF
cdr3_nt: TGTGCCAGCACCCCGGACAGGGCGTACACCGGGGAGCTGTTTTTT

j_call: TRBJ1-5
v_call: TRBV24-1
clone_size: NA
d_call: TRBD1
cdr3_aa: CATSDQTGGENQPQHF
cdr3_nt: TGTGCCACCAGTGATCAGACAGGGGGCGAGAATCAGCCCCAGCATTTT

j_call: TRBJ2-3
v_call: TRBV5-6
clone_size: few
d_call: NA
cdr3_aa: CASSLAGLGADTQYF
cdr3_nt: TGTGCCAGCAGCTTGGCCGGACTGGGAGCAGATACGCAGTATTTT

j_call: TRBJ1-4
v_call: TRBV6-5
clone_size: NA
d_call: TRBD1
cdr3_aa: CASSYATGPNEKLFF
cdr3_nt: TGTGCCAGCAGTTACGCGACAGGGCCTAATGAAAAACTGTTTTTT

j_call: TRBJ1-2
v_call: TRBV7-3
clone_size: NA
d_call: TRBD1
cdr3_aa: CASSPDAGGYGYTF
cdr3_nt: TGTGCCAGCAGCCCGGACGCAGGGGGCTATGGCTACACCTTC

j_call: TRBJ1-1
v_call: TRBV27
clone_size: NA
d_call: NA
cdr3_aa: CASSLNRVGTEAFF
cdr3_nt: TGTGCCAGCAGTTTAAACAGGGTCGGTACTGAAGCTTTCTTT

j_call: TRBJ2-2
v_call: TRBV3-1/TRBV3-2
clone_size: few
d_call: NA
cdr3_aa: CASSQATDSNTGELFF
cdr3_nt: TGTGCCAGCAGCCAAGCGACCGACTCGAACACCGGGGAGCTGTTTTTT

j_call: TRBJ1-3
v_call: TRBV30
clone_size: NA
d_call: NA
cdr3_aa: CAWSVPGSGNTIYF
cdr3_nt: TGTGCCTGGAGTGTACCAGGGTCGGGAAACACCATATATTTT

j_call: TRBJ2-1
v_call: TRBV27
clone_size: NA
d_call: NA
cdr3_aa: CASSLMSLVNANEQFF
cdr3_nt: TGTGCCAGCAGTTTGATGAGCCTAGTCAACGCCAATGAGCAGTTCTTC

j_call: TRBJ2-2
v_call: TRBV19
clone_size: NA
d_call: TRBD2
cdr3_aa: CAGGSPGELFF
cdr3_nt: TGTGCGGGAGGGTCCCCCGGGGAGCTGTTTTTT

j_call: TRBJ1-1
v_call: TRBV4-3
clone_size: NA
d_call: NA
cdr3_aa: CASSPELQVGRNTEAFF
cdr3_nt: TGCGCCAGCAGCCCCGAACTTCAGGTTGGCCGGAACACTGAAGCTTTCTTT

j_call: TRBJ2-1
v_call: TRBV3-1/TRBV3-2
clone_size: NA
d_call: NA
cdr3_aa: CASSQEGLTYNEQFF
cdr3_nt: TGTGCCAGCAGCCAAGAGGGCTTGACCTACAATGAGCAGTTCTTC

j_call: TRBJ1-1
v_call: TRBV5-1
clone_size: NA
d_call: NA
cdr3_aa: CASQEVAGAEAFF
cdr3_nt: TGCGCCAGCCAGGAGGTAGCCGGCGCTGAAGCTTTCTTT

j_call: TRBJ1-1
v_call: TRBV6-5
clone_size: NA
d_call: TRBD1
cdr3_aa: CASSYDRVSTEAFF
cdr3_nt: TGTGCCAGCAGTTACGACAGGGTATCGACTGAAGCTTTCTTT